This record looks at one TCR beta chain sequence and its context. This clonotype was detected ten times or more. The specificity of this receptor is unknown. It has no much larger one-base neighbor in the sample; base qualities were not kept. Sequencing was carried out with an Illumina HiSeq 2000. TCR beta chain libraries were generated through multiplex PCR amplification. High-throughput sequencing was used to analyze the amplified TCR beta chain products. Clones were called with MiXCR by TCRdb after fastp trimmed the public reads at Q25, and only in-frame beta chains were retained. Rows matching on CDR3 protein sequence are summarized as one entry with the most common DNA and genes. The sample data list approximately 280,000 distinct CDR3 sequences, and 30% to 35% of these were observed just once. The biggest ten clones account for approximately 1% of the sample. There are 14 amino acids in the CDR3, from cysteine to phenylalanine inclusive. Just the 42-base CDR3 DNA is kept, in frame starting at base 1. The germline V and J ends show losses of 5 bases and 0 bases respectively, and no gene match explains 3 bases of the junction. Based on the germline V gene, the CDR1 and CDR2 sequences are ENHRY and SYGVKD.

This specimen belongs to a study of breast tumors, draining lymph nodes, adjacent tissues (dated by TCRdb to about 2016). For the wider study: Breast cancer patients provided tumor, adjacent nontumor tissue and axillary lymph nodes, and the study compared the TCR beta repertoires across these three sources. The study aimed to assess the relationships and possible T-cell exchange between tumor, surrounding tissue and draining lymph node repertoires in human breast cancer.

Study-wide conclusions, independent of this receptor: The similarity between tumor and nontumor tissue repertoires was significantly greater in luminal-like breast cancer than in basal-like breast cancer. The conclusion that tumor T cells originate in lymph nodes was framed as consistent with a hypothesis rather than directly demonstrated. Tumor T-cell repertoires showed less diversity than lymph node repertoires and more diversity than nontumor tissue repertoires, and tumor T-cell repertoires showed preferential V and J gene usage. The data were considered consistent with the idea that most tumor T cells come from the lymph node and then expand in tumor tissue.

The lymph node samples were taken from the axillary draining lymph nodes of breast cancer patients. The chain was built from TRBV10-3 and TRBJ2-7; the central 8 bases match TRBD2. Sequences were obtained from axillary lymph node tissue. The sequence came from a female donor with breast cancer. Some clones in this sample may be carry-over from other donors' samples. The CDR3 is CAISRAGDSYEQYF. Read as DNA, the sequence is TGTGCCATCAGTCGAGCGGGAGACTCCTACGAGCAGTACTTC.